This T cell receptor (beta chain) was obtained from a study of T cells in Graves' hyperthyroidism and ophthalmopathy. Study-level findings and limits: Most thyroid-expanded clonotypes above 0.001 were also found in blood.

Not enrolled were patients with uncontrolled infection, other autoimmune disease, pregnancy or lactation. TCR beta CDR3 sequences were amplified from RNA transcripts. Researchers ran a first-round RT-PCR on the TCR CDR3 using the HTBI primer set. In TCRdb, the multiplex PCR reads were re-called with MiXCR into one record per CDR3 protein. The repertoire includes around 100,000 distinct CDR3 sequences, 47% of them detected once, and about 25% sits in the top ten. This clonotype was observed many times. Its antigen is as yet unknown. The CDR3 extends over 13 amino acids. V dropped 4 bases and J dropped 5; count of bases not matched to a gene: 4.

Sample: blood. The V call is TRBV12-3 or TRBV12-4, the J call TRBJ1-1; 7 positions agree with TRBD1. The TCR comes from a man between 40 and 49 years old with Graves' hyperthyroidism. CDR3 in amino acids: CASSYGTDTEAFF. For the CDR3, the DNA is TGTGCCAGCAGTTATGGGACAGATACTGAAGCTTTCTTT.